This T cell receptor (beta chain) was sequenced in a study of cytomegalovirus exposure and HLA in healthy donors. For this clone: The antigen is undetermined.

PCR involved 60 Vbeta and 13 Jbeta primers. The method was immunoSEQ multiplex PCR; TCRdb's version includes in-frame clones alone and lacks a portion of them. There are 150,000 to 200,000 clones in the sample; 65% to 85% occur only once, and nearly 2.5% lies in the top ten. Points from the study as a whole: With further analysis later on, most CMV-associated TCR beta chains appeared HLA-restricted.

The sequence was collected from a male donor in good health and CMV-seronegative. Material: PBMCs.

The CDR3 region has the DNA TGTGCCAGTAGTTCAGGGACAGGGGGCTGGGGGGGCAATCAGCCCCAGCATTTT. Encoded protein: CASSSGTGGWGGNQPQHF. The chain couples TRBV19 to TRBJ1-5; 12 nucleotides agree with TRBD1. This CDR3 spans 18 amino acids. Germline trimming cut 5 bases from V and 2 bases from J; bases unmatched to any gene: 10. Germline V gene lookup returns CDR1 LNHDA and CDR2 SQIVND (reference sequence).